Listed below are T cell receptor beta chains from one sample, sequenced in a study of blood T cell repertoires in COVID-19. Profiled with immunoSEQ multiplex PCR; TCRdb holds only in-frame clones, not every one. The sample holds some 290,000 clones, over 90% seen once. Material for sequencing was PBMCs or T cells enriched from blood (not recorded which). These receptors came from a woman aged 25 to 39 who had been exposed to COVID-19. Both conserved end residues are part of each CDR3. The order of the fields is clone size, D gene, V gene, J gene, CDR3 protein, CDR3 DNA. A D gene is named only where the DNA matches it firmly. Rows may omit the clone size; those that give it use once, few, many or a size class.

clone_size: .; d_call: .; v_call: TRBV6-5; j_call: TRBJ1-2; cdr3_aa: CASRATGSYGYTF; cdr3_nt: TGTGCCAGCAGGGCGACAGGAAGCTATGGCTACACCTTC
clone_size: .; d_call: TRBD2; v_call: TRBV18; j_call: TRBJ2-7; cdr3_aa: CASSPGTSYEQYF; cdr3_nt: TGTGCCAGCTCACCCGGGACTAGCTACGAGCAGTACTTC
clone_size: .; d_call: .; v_call: TRBV6-5; j_call: TRBJ1-2; cdr3_aa: CASSSGQGWLLHGYTF; cdr3_nt: TGTGCCAGCAGTTCCGGCCAGGGTTGGCTACTCCATGGCTACACCTTC
clone_size: .; d_call: TRBD1; v_call: TRBV7-6; j_call: TRBJ2-2; cdr3_aa: CASSLSGQGAGELFF; cdr3_nt: TGTGCCAGCAGCTTAAGTGGGCAGGGGGCCGGGGAGCTGTTTTTT
clone_size: .; d_call: .; v_call: TRBV6-5; j_call: TRBJ1-1; cdr3_aa: CASTRRGENTEAFF; cdr3_nt: TGTGCCAGCACGAGACGGGGGGAGAACACTGAAGCTTTCTTT
clone_size: .; d_call: TRBD2; v_call: TRBV4-2; j_call: TRBJ2-1; cdr3_aa: CASSQEERGRPYNEQFF; cdr3_nt: TGTGCCAGCAGCCAGGAAGAGCGGGGGCGGCCCTACAATGAGCAGTTCTTC
clone_size: .; d_call: .; v_call: TRBV7-6; j_call: TRBJ1-6; cdr3_aa: CASSLVAGAFSYNSPLHF; cdr3_nt: TGTGCCAGCAGCCTGGTTGCGGGGGCCTTCTCCTATAATTCACCCCTCCACTTT
clone_size: .; d_call: .; v_call: TRBV9; j_call: TRBJ1-1; cdr3_aa: CASSVQGSTEAFF; cdr3_nt: TGTGCCAGCAGCGTACAGGGGAGTACTGAAGCTTTCTTT
clone_size: few; d_call: TRBD1; v_call: TRBV6-4; j_call: TRBJ1-1; cdr3_aa: CASSDTDRYTEAFF; cdr3_nt: TGTGCCAGCAGTGACACGGACAGGTACACTGAAGCTTTCTTT
clone_size: .; d_call: TRBD2; v_call: TRBV5-1; j_call: TRBJ2-1; cdr3_aa: CASRGLAGGKYNEQFF; cdr3_nt: TGCGCCAGCAGGGGACTAGCGGGGGGAAAATACAATGAGCAGTTCTTC
clone_size: .; d_call: TRBD2; v_call: TRBV5-4; j_call: TRBJ2-3; cdr3_aa: CASSPGGSGSTDTQYF; cdr3_nt: TGTGCCAGCAGCCCGGGGGGGTCGGGGAGCACAGATACGCAGTATTTT
clone_size: .; d_call: .; v_call: TRBV19; j_call: TRBJ1-2; cdr3_aa: CASTPLGLPGYTF; cdr3_nt: TGTGCCAGCACCCCCCTGGGTCTTCCAGGTTACACCTTC
clone_size: .; d_call: .; v_call: TRBV7-6; j_call: TRBJ1-1; cdr3_aa: CASSSQVLKTTEAFF; cdr3_nt: TGTGCCAGCAGCTCCCAGGTTCTCAAAACTACTGAAGCTTTCTTT
clone_size: .; d_call: TRBD1; v_call: TRBV19; j_call: TRBJ2-5; cdr3_aa: CASEDRAETQYF; cdr3_nt: TGTGCCAGTGAAGACAGGGCCGAGACCCAGTACTTC
clone_size: .; d_call: TRBD1; v_call: TRBV30; j_call: TRBJ1-5; cdr3_aa: CAWRGTGLEQPQHF; cdr3_nt: TGTGCCTGGAGGGGGACAGGATTGGAACAGCCCCAGCATTTT
clone_size: .; d_call: TRBD2; v_call: TRBV24-1; j_call: TRBJ2-3; cdr3_aa: CATSDTTSGGPLGTDTQYF; cdr3_nt: TGTGCCACCAGTGACACGACTAGCGGGGGTCCCCTCGGCACAGATACGCAGTATTTT
clone_size: .; d_call: .; v_call: TRBV4-3; j_call: TRBJ2-4; cdr3_aa: CASSQTVVAKNIQYF; cdr3_nt: TGCGCCAGCAGCCAAACGGTTGTGGCCAAAAACATTCAGTACTTC
clone_size: .; d_call: .; v_call: TRBV3-1/TRBV3-2; j_call: TRBJ2-1; cdr3_aa: CASSHLGANEQFF; cdr3_nt: TGTGCCAGCAGCCACCTAGGCGCCAATGAGCAGTTCTTC
clone_size: .; d_call: TRBD1; v_call: TRBV4-1; j_call: TRBJ1-2; cdr3_aa: CASSQVRGGWGYTF; cdr3_nt: TGCGCCAGCAGCCAAGTAAGAGGGGGCTGGGGCTACACCTTC
clone_size: .; d_call: .; v_call: TRBV7-2; j_call: TRBJ2-7; cdr3_aa: CASSLMDKTYEQYF; cdr3_nt: TGTGCCAGCAGCTTAATGGACAAAACCTACGAGCAGTACTTC
clone_size: .; d_call: TRBD1; v_call: TRBV7-7; j_call: TRBJ2-7; cdr3_aa: CASSRTGGEDEQYF; cdr3_nt: TGTGCCAGCAGCCGTACAGGGGGCGAAGACGAGCAGTACTTC
clone_size: .; d_call: TRBD1; v_call: TRBV10-3; j_call: TRBJ1-2; cdr3_aa: CAISDRRDRGIDYGYTF; cdr3_nt: TGTGCCATCAGTGATAGAAGGGACAGGGGAATAGACTATGGCTACACCTTC
clone_size: .; d_call: .; v_call: TRBV9; j_call: TRBJ1-1; cdr3_aa: CASRAVGQGNTEAFF; cdr3_nt: TGTGCCAGCAGAGCTGTCGGGCAGGGGAACACTGAAGCTTTCTTT
clone_size: .; d_call: .; v_call: TRBV7-9; j_call: TRBJ1-4; cdr3_aa: CASSLFGEREKLFF; cdr3_nt: TGTGCCAGCAGCTTATTCGGAGAGAGAGAAAAACTGTTTTTT
clone_size: .; d_call: TRBD1; v_call: TRBV5-6; j_call: TRBJ1-1; cdr3_aa: CASSFPGQVSFNEAFF; cdr3_nt: TGTGCCAGCAGCTTTCCGGGACAGGTCTCATTTAATGAAGCTTTCTTT
clone_size: .; d_call: .; v_call: TRBV18; j_call: TRBJ1-1; cdr3_aa: CASSPRDNGDTEAFF; cdr3_nt: TGTGCCAGCTCACCACGTGATAACGGGGACACTGAAGCTTTCTTT
clone_size: .; d_call: .; v_call: TRBV7-2; j_call: TRBJ2-2; cdr3_aa: CASSLGRNTGELFF; cdr3_nt: TGTGCCAGCAGCTTAGGCAGGAACACCGGGGAGCTGTTTTTT
clone_size: .; d_call: .; v_call: TRBV4-1; j_call: TRBJ1-2; cdr3_aa: CASSQTGGGYNYGYTF; cdr3_nt: TGCGCCAGCAGCCAAACCGGTGGGGGCTATAACTATGGCTACACCTTC
clone_size: .; d_call: TRBD1; v_call: TRBV5-1; j_call: TRBJ1-2; cdr3_aa: CASSHGTGGAYVYGYTF; cdr3_nt: TGCGCCAGCAGCCATGGGACAGGGGGCGCTTATGTCTATGGCTACACCTTC
clone_size: .; d_call: .; v_call: TRBV18; j_call: TRBJ2-5; cdr3_aa: CASSPPQGEPQYF; cdr3_nt: TGTGCCAGCTCACCACCGCAGGGTGAGCCCCAGTACTTC
clone_size: .; d_call: TRBD1; v_call: TRBV4-3; j_call: TRBJ2-3; cdr3_aa: CASSQDSRDRGSNTQYF; cdr3_nt: TGCGCCAGCAGCCAAGACAGCCGGGACAGGGGCTCGAATACGCAGTATTTT
clone_size: .; d_call: .; v_call: TRBV5-1; j_call: TRBJ2-5; cdr3_aa: CASSFGGSLQETQYF; cdr3_nt: TGCGCCAGCAGCTTCGGGGGATCCCTTCAAGAGACCCAGTACTTC